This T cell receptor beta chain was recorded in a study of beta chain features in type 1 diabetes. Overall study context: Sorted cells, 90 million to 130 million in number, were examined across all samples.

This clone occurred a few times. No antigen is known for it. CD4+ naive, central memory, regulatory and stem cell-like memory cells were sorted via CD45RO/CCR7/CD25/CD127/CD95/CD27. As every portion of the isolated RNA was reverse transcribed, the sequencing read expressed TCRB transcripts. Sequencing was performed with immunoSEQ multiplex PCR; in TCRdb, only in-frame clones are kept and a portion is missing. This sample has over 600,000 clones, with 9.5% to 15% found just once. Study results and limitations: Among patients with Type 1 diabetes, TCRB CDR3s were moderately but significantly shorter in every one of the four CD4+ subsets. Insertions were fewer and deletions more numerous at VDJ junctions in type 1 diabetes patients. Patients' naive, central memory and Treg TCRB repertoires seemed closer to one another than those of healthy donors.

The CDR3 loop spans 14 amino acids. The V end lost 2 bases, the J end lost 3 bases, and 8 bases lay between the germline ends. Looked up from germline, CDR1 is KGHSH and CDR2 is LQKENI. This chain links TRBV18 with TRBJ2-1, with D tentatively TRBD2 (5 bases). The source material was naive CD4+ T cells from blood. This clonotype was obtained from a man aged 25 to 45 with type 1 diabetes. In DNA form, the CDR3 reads TGTGCCAGCTCACCATCCGGGGTCTACAATGAGCAGTTCTTC. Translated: CASSPSGVYNEQFF.